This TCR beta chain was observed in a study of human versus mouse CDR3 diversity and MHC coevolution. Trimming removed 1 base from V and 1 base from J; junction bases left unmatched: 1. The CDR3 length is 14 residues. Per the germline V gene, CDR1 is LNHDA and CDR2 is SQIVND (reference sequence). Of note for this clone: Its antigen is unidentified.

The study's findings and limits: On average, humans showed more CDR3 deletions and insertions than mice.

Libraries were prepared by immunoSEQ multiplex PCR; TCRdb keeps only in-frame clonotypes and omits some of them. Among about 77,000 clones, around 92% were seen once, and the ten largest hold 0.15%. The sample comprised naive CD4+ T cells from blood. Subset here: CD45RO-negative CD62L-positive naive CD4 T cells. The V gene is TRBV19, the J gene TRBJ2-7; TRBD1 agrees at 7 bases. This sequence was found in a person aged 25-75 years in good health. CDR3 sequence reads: CASSIATGSYEQYF. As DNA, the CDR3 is TGTGCCAGTAGTATAGCGACAGGGTCCTACGAGCAGTACTTC.